This TCR beta chain came from a study of monozygotic twins with inflammatory bowel disease. Findings of the study overall: No difference was seen in repertoire similarity between concordant and discordant twins, possibly from limited power. TCRbeta inverse Simpson diversity was decreased in IBD patients versus healthy co-twins.

Points on this clonotype: Its antigen is unidentified.

cDNA for TCRalpha and TCRbeta was amplified by nested PCRs of roughly 17 then about 10 cycles. Following a re-call of the 5' RACE reads, TCRdb has one entry per CDR3 protein and lacks DNA. This sample's table reports fewer than 450,000 distinct CDR3 sequences. The CDR3 loop spans 15 amino acids. The V gene's germline CDR1 is SGHVS and CDR2 FQNEAQ. Sample: blood. The source is a human donor with ulcerative colitis or Crohn's disease, or a healthy co-twin of an affected twin (not recorded which). The chain uses TRBV7-8 and TRBJ1-1; the D gene TCRdb calls, TRBD1, cannot be checked with no DNA. The CDR3 protein is CASSPGPTMNTEAFF.